The 24 T cell receptor beta chains presented below share a single source sample, sequenced in a study of blood T cell repertoires in COVID-19. The protocol was immunoSEQ multiplex PCR, while the TCRdb copy is restricted to in-frame clones and leaves out a portion. The sample consists of roughly 300,000 clones, 81% of them appearing once. The specimen sequenced was peripheral blood. These receptors came from a woman aged 60-70 years with active or convalescent COVID-19.

The chain couples TRBV12-5 to TRBJ1-1; no firm D call. Trimming took off 1 base at V and 2 bases at J, with 5 bases between the two ends. Germline V gene data show CDR1 as LGHNT and CDR2 as FRNRAP. This CDR3 comprises 13 residues. The CDR3 region is CASGLDTNTEAFF. The CDR3 DNA reads TGTGCTAGTGGTTTGGACACAAACACTGAAGCTTTCTTT.

This clone appeared a few times. This chain uses TRBV4-2 with TRBJ1-5; 12 bases line up with TRBD1. CDR3 length: 18 residues. The V gene end was trimmed by 5 bases and the J gene end by 4 bases; junction bases not matched to a gene: 12. From germline, CDR1 is LGHNA and CDR2 YNFKEQ. CDR3 bases: TGTGCCAGCAGCTCGGTCCGGGACAGGGGGCGCATAAATCAGCCCCAGCATTTT. It yields the protein CASSSVRDRGRINQPQHF.

The DNA of the CDR3 is TGCGCCAGCAGCTTGGTGGGCAGAGACTCTGGAAACACCATATATTTT. Its translation: CASSLVGRDSGNTIYF. The chain couples TRBV5-1 to TRBJ1-3; D is undetermined. The germline V and J ends were trimmed by 0 bases and 0 bases, with 10 bases remaining between them. Germline V CDR1 and CDR2: SGHRS, YFSETQ. This CDR3 comprises 16 residues.

This clone was counted a few times. The rearrangement joins TRBV7-8 to TRBJ2-7; 7 bases are shared with TRBD2. The CDR3 is made up of 11 amino acids. The germline gives CDR1 SGHVS, CDR2 FQNEAQ. Trimming took 1 base from V and 11 from J; bases not matched to a gene: 2. The CDR3: CASSLEREKYF. The CDR3, as DNA: TGTGCCAGCAGCTTAGAGCGGGAAAAGTACTTC.

This sequence joins TRBV19 and TRBJ1-2; D gene ambiguous. V shed 4 bases and J shed 5 bases, with 14 bases lying between them. The CDR3 has 14 residues. Germline CDR1 and CDR2: LNHDA and SQIVND (reference sequence). The DNA of the CDR3 is TGTGCCAGTAGTACCAGGACGGGGTCGTATGGCTACACCTTC. Its protein is CASSTRTGSYGYTF. Together with reference TRBV19 and TRBJ1-2, the CDR3 gives the full variable domain: DGGITQSPKYLFRKEGQNVTLSCEQNLNHDAMYWYRQDPGQGLRLIYYSQIVNDFQKGDIAEGYSVSREKKESFPLTVTSAQKNPTAFYLCASSTRTGSYGYTFGSGTRLTVV.

The gene calls are TRBV6-5 and TRBJ2-7; D not certain. The CDR3 covers 15 residues. V dropped 8 bases and J dropped 5 bases, with 22 bases sitting between them. Germline V CDR1 and CDR2: MNHEY, SVGAGI. The CDR3 region has the DNA TGTGCCAGCTGGAGCCTAGGAGTTTCTTGGCACGAGCAGTACTTC. It specifies CASWSLGVSWHEQYF.

Details on this clone: Distinct nucleotide sequences in the sample also encode this CDR3. The chain recombines TRBV7-9 with TRBJ1-5; TRBD1 matches at 7 bases. The CDR3 spans 14 residues. V was pared by 5 bases and J by 2 bases, with 3 bases of the junction left unmatched. The V gene's germline CDR1 is SEHNR and CDR2 FQNEAQ (reference sequence). CDR3: CASSPGQGNQPQHF. CDR3 coding DNA: TGTGCCAGCAGCCCAGGACAGGGCAATCAGCCCCAGCATTTT.

The gene calls are TRBV7-8 and TRBJ1-6, with unresolved D. Trimming stripped 5 bases from V and 8 bases from J, with 10 bases between. Germline V gene data show CDR1 as SGHVS and CDR2 as FQNEAQ. The CDR3 is 13 residues long. CDR3: CASSPAEDSPLHF. CDR3 DNA sequence: TGTGCCAGCAGCCCAGCCGAGGATTCACCCCTCCACTTT.

CDR3 in amino acids: CASSQGQSSNQPQHF. For the CDR3, the DNA is TGTGCCAGCAGCCAGGGGCAGTCTAGCAATCAGCCCCAGCATTTT. The chain couples TRBV9 to TRBJ1-5, with D tentatively TRBD1 (6 bases). The CDR3 length is 15 residues. Germline V gives CDR1 SGDLS, CDR2 YYNGEE. V lost 4 bases to trimming and J lost 0 bases, with 11 bases between them.

The chain links TRBV11-3 to TRBJ2-1; D might be TRBD1 (5 bases). The germline V and J ends were trimmed by 1 base and 5 bases, with 9 bases remaining between them. CDR1 and CDR2 (germline): SGHNT, YENEEA. This CDR3 is 14 amino acids long. CDR3 nucleotide sequence: TGTGCCAGCAGCTTAGTTAGGGGAAACAATGAGCAGTTCTTC. It yields the protein CASSLVRGNNEQFF.

The gene calls are TRBV11-2 and TRBJ1-4; possibly TRBD1 for D (6 bases). Per germline, CDR1 SGHAT and CDR2 FQNNGV. This CDR3 is 15 amino acids long. V dropped 5 bases and J dropped 2 bases, with 12 bases sitting between them. CDR3 sequence (DNA): TGTGCCAGCAGCGGGGGCCCCTCGACTAATGAAAAACTGTTTTTT. Amino acid sequence: CASSGGPSTNEKLFF.

The genes are TRBV24-1 and TRBJ2-7; TRBD2 aligns across 9 bases. The germline CDR1 and CDR2 sequences are KGHDR and SFDVKD. This CDR3 has 14 residues. With 9 bases clipped from V and 0 bases from J, the junction kept 5 bases outside the gene matches. CDR3 nucleotides: TGTGCCACCGACCCTAGCGGGGTCTCCTACGAGCAGTACTTC. Translating gives CATDPSGVSYEQYF.

This rearrangement joins TRBV6-5 to TRBJ1-5; D is undetermined. This CDR3 comprises 15 residues. V lost 0 bases to trimming and J lost 0 bases, with 6 bases between them. CDR1 MNHEY and CDR2 SVGAGI come from the germline V gene. The CDR3 spells CASSYSVLSNQPQHF. CDR3 bases: TGTGCCAGCAGTTACTCCGTACTTAGCAATCAGCCCCAGCATTTT.

This clone was observed a handful of times. The chain links TRBV7-8 to TRBJ2-1; D call uncertain. Germline CDR1 and CDR2: SGHVS and FQNEAQ. This CDR3 spans 13 amino acids. V was clipped by 6 bases and J by 10 bases, with 16 bases between them. The CDR3 nucleotides are TGTGCCAGCAGTATCGGCGGCCGGAACGAGCAGTTCTTC. It yields the protein CASSIGGRNEQFF.

The gene calls are TRBV11-2 and TRBJ2-3; a possible D gene is TRBD1 (6 bases). Germline V gene sequence: CDR1 SGHAT, CDR2 FQNNGV. The V end was cut by 5 bases, the J end by 0 bases, with 18 bases between. The CDR3 contains 17 residues. The CDR3 protein is CASSLTWGPTSTDTQYF. DNA for the CDR3: TGTGCCAGCAGCCTAACGTGGGGGCCCACTAGCACAGATACGCAGTATTTT.

J is TRBJ2-5 and V is TRBV24-1; possibly TRBD2 for D (7 bases). This CDR3 is built from 16 residues. The germline CDR1 and CDR2 sequences are KGHDR and SFDVKD. With 10 bases removed from V and 2 bases from J, the gap between germline ends came to 22 bases. DNA of the CDR3: TGTGCCACGAAGCCTGAGGGGGGGGTTGCACAAGAGACCCAGTACTTC. Amino acids: CATKPEGGVAQETQYF.

This rearrangement joins TRBV2 to TRBJ1-2, with TRBD1 as a possible D gene (6 bases). Germline V gives CDR1 SNHLY, CDR2 FYNNEI. V lost 5 bases to trimming and J lost 8 bases, with 15 bases between them. The CDR3 runs 13 residues. The CDR3 sequence: CASSPPQGQGYTF. The CDR3 coding sequence is TGTGCCAGCAGTCCCCCGCAGGGACAAGGCTACACCTTC.

The chain joins TRBV5-4 to TRBJ2-5, with 10 nucleotides matching TRBD1. The CDR3 loop spans 17 amino acids. Unmatched junction bases numbered 11, after V lost 4 bases and J lost 2 bases. CDR1 and CDR2 from the germline V gene are SGHNT and YYREEE (reference sequence). CDR3 protein: CASSLWTGGFGQETQYF. The DNA for the CDR3 is TGTGCCAGCAGCCTGTGGACAGGGGGGTTTGGGCAAGAGACCCAGTACTTC.

This chain joins TRBV12-3 or TRBV12-4 and TRBJ2-7; no reliable D call. With 9 bases removed from V and 2 bases from J, the gap between germline ends came to 11 bases. This CDR3 spans 12 amino acids. CDR3 sequence: CARVQPPYEQYF. The CDR3 DNA follows: TGTGCCAGGGTACAGCCGCCCTACGAGCAGTACTTC.

This sequence joins TRBV5-6 and TRBJ2-1; 8 bases fit TRBD2. J was trimmed by 4 bases and V by 2 bases; bases with no gene match: 8. This CDR3 contains 16 residues. Looked up from germline, CDR1 is SGHDT and CDR2 is YYEEEE. The CDR3 bases are TGTGCCAGCAGCTTCGGGGCGGGCGGGGGGTACAATGAGCAGTTCTTC. It translates to CASSFGAGGGYNEQFF.

The rearrangement links TRBV7-8 to TRBJ2-5, with 9 bases identical to TRBD1. The CDR3 sequence is 17 residues long. CDR1 and CDR2 (germline): SGHVS, FQNEAQ. Trimming cost V 1 base and J 4 bases; bases outside gene matches: 10. CDR3 bases: TGTGCCAGCAGCTTAGTACAGGGGGCGAAGGTCGGAGAGACCCAGTACTTC. Amino acids: CASSLVQGAKVGETQYF. Complete variable domain (other parts from reference TRBV7-8 and TRBJ2-5): GAGVSQSPRYKVAKRGQDVALRCDPISGHVSLFWYQQALGQGPEFLTYFQNEAQLDKSGLPSDRFFAERPEGSVSTLKIQRTQQEDSAVYLCASSLVQGAKVGETQYFGPGTRLLVL.

The chain links TRBV7-9 to TRBJ2-1; D unresolved. Germline CDR1 reads SEHNR; CDR2 reads FQNEAQ (reference sequence). V gave up 2 bases and J gave up 0 bases, with 8 bases separating them. The CDR3 is 15 amino acids. In DNA, the CDR3 is TGTGCCAGCAGCTTAATCTCTAGCTCCTACAATGAGCAGTTCTTC. Its protein is CASSLISSSYNEQFF.

This clone was found a few times. The J gene is TRBJ1-3, the V gene TRBV12-5; weak D call: TRBD1 (6 bases). The CDR3 spans 14 residues. CDR1 and CDR2 from the germline V gene are LGHNT and FRNRAP. Deletions cut 1 base from V and 3 bases from J, with 7 bases between. The DNA of the CDR3 is TGTGCTAGTGGTTTGGGACAGGATGGAAACACCATATATTTT. Amino acid sequence: CASGLGQDGNTIYF.

The chain recombines TRBV19 with TRBJ1-4; TRBD1 matches 9 bases. Trimming cost V 7 bases and J 2 bases; bases outside gene matches: 2. Germline assignment: CDR1 LNHDA and CDR2 SQIVND (reference sequence). This CDR3 comprises 14 residues. Here the CDR3 DNA reads TGTGCCAGTAATACAGGGGGCACTAATGAAAAACTGTTTTTT. Encoded protein: CASNTGGTNEKLFF. Variable domain in full (rest from reference TRBV19 and TRBJ1-4): DGGITQSPKYLFRKEGQNVTLSCEQNLNHDAMYWYRQDPGQGLRLIYYSQIVNDFQKGDIAEGYSVSREKKESFPLTVTSAQKNPTAFYLCASNTGGTNEKLFFGSGTQLSVL.